The present entry profiles one T cell receptor (beta chain) with its context. This table comes from immunoSEQ multiplex PCR, and its TCRdb copy is limited to in-frame clones, with some not included. The sample lists fewer than 95,000 clones, over 80% occurring once. The record originates from a study of ipilimumab plus nivolumab after autologous stem cell transplantation. The V end lost 5 bases, the J end lost 6 bases, and 10 bases lay between the germline ends. There are 11 residues in the CDR3. Germline CDR1 and CDR2: SQVTM and ANQGSEA. This sample comprised PBMCs, obtained in a trial of ipilimumab plus nivolumab as post-transplant consolidation. The sequence was obtained from a male donor with diffuse large B-cell lymphoma. This chain joins TRBV29-1 and TRBJ1-1; D is ambiguous. Written as DNA, the CDR3 is TGCAGCGTTCACTCGGGCGCTGAAGCTTTCTTT. Its protein product is CSVHSGAEAFF. The full variable domain, with the rest looked up from reference TRBV29-1 and TRBJ1-1, is SAVISQKPSRDICQRGTSLTIQCQVDSQVTMMFWYRQQPGQSLTLIATANQGSEATYESGFVIDKFPISRPNLTFSTLTVSNMSPEDSSIYLCSVHSGAEAFFGQGTRLTVV.